The 30 T cell receptor beta chains reported below all come from one sample, sequenced in a study of T-cell memory formation after mild COVID-19. MiXCR, run by TCRdb on the 5' RACE reads, gives a single entry per CDR3 protein. Of 250,000 or so distinct CDR3 sequences listed, 18% were seen once; the top ten hold about 21%. The sequenced sample consisted of PBMCs or a T cell subset sorted from them (not recorded which). The receptors stem from a man between 18 and 29 years old who had mild COVID-19 (a few samples of this study predate the infection). Cell type and time point are not known.

A few counts support this clonotype. The chain recombines TRBV11-2 with TRBJ2-3; D is possibly TRBD2 (7 bases). The CDR3 extends over 15 amino acids. V lost 5 bases and J 5 bases, leaving 17 bases between the germline ends. CDR1 and CDR2 (germline): SGHAT, FQNNGV. The CDR3 loop reads CASSPRRGARDTQYF. The CDR3 bases are TGTGCCAGCAGCCCCCGTCGGGGGGCCAGAGATACGCAGTATTTT.

CDR3 coding DNA: TGCGCCAGCAGCCAAGGGGACAACCTGAACACTGAAGCTTTCTTT. This translates into CASSQGDNLNTEAFF. The chain links TRBV4-3 to TRBJ1-1, with D maybe TRBD1 (6 bases). Looked up from germline, CDR1 is LGHNA and CDR2 is YSLEER. Trimming took off 1 base at V and 0 bases at J, with 9 bases between the two ends. The CDR3 contains 15 residues.

The sample holds a few counts of this clonotype. The DNA for the CDR3 is TGTGCCGAGGGACGGGCCATCTCTGGAAACACCATATATTTT. Its protein is CAEGRAISGNTIYF. The chain combines TRBV7-9 with TRBJ1-3; D is perhaps TRBD1 (5 bases). V lost 11 bases and J lost 0, with 14 bases in between. The CDR3 runs to 14 residues. The germline V gene encodes CDR1 SEHNR and CDR2 FQNEAQ (reference sequence).

This clonotype was detected many times. The chain recombines TRBV7-3 with TRBJ2-1, with D possibly matching TRBD2 (6 bases). The CDR3 is made up of 15 amino acids. Per germline, CDR1 SGHTA and CDR2 FQGTGA. V lost 5 bases and J 2 bases, leaving 13 bases between the germline ends. The CDR3 DNA reads TGTGCCAGCAGCCACGAGCGGGTTCCCTACAATGAGCAGTTCTTC. Protein: CASSHERVPYNEQFF. Full variable domain (remainder filled in from reference TRBV7-3 and TRBJ2-1): GAGVSQTPSNKVTEKGKYVELRCDPISGHTALYWYRQSLGQGPEFLIYFQGTGAADDSGLPNDRFFAVRPEGSVSTLKIQRTERGDSAVYLCASSHERVPYNEQFFGPGTRLTVL.

The V call is TRBV3-1, the J call TRBJ1-6; D gene ambiguous. The CDR3 is 13 amino acids. The germline V and J ends were trimmed by 4 bases and 5 bases, with 6 bases remaining between them. Germline CDR1 is LGHDT and CDR2 is YNNKEL (reference sequence). In DNA, the CDR3 is TGTGCCAGCAGCCTTACTGATAATTCACCCCTCCACTTT. It translates to CASSLTDNSPLHF.

This clonotype occurred many times. The rearrangement links TRBV7-2 to TRBJ2-7; 8 positions agree with TRBD1. This CDR3 has 15 residues. CDR1 is SGHTA, CDR2 FQGNSA, per germline. V trimming: 3 bases; J trimming: 3 bases; junction bases outside the gene matches: 7. The CDR3 reads CASSFSGQGYYEQYF. CDR3 nucleotides: TGTGCCAGCAGCTTTAGCGGACAGGGATACTACGAGCAGTACTTC.

This chain joins TRBV4-1 and TRBJ1-2; D gene unclear. The germline V gene has CDR1 MGHRA and CDR2 YSYEKL. This CDR3 region has 15 residues. Trimming removed 0 bases from V and 3 bases from J, with 11 bases in between. The CDR3 DNA reads TGCGCCAGCAGCCAAGATCCTGCAGGATACTATGGCTACACCTTC. It specifies CASSQDPAGYYGYTF.

The CDR3 sequence: CASSSLAGTPYEQYF. CDR3 DNA: TGCGCCAGCAGCTCTTTAGCCGGGACACCCTACGAGCAGTACTTC. V usage is TRBV5-1 and J usage is TRBJ2-7; TRBD1 might be the D (6 bases). The CDR3 sequence is 15 residues long. The germline CDR1 and CDR2 sequences are SGHRS and YFSETQ. V was clipped by 3 bases and J by 2 bases, with 15 bases between them.

This clonotype has more than one count but fewer than ten. The chain carries TRBV4-3 and TRBJ1-1, with no clear D. Germline CDR1 is LGHNA and CDR2 is YSLEER. The CDR3 consists of 13 residues. The germline V and J ends were trimmed by 4 bases and 3 bases, with 9 bases remaining between them. The CDR3 coding sequence is TGCGCCAGCAGCCGGACTCGGTACACTGAAGCTTTCTTT. Translation gives CASSRTRYTEAFF.

This clonotype occurred a few times. The rearrangement joins TRBV10-3 to TRBJ1-1; D gene unclear. This CDR3 contains 12 residues. The V gene's germline CDR1 is ENHRY and CDR2 SYGVKD. In nucleotides, the CDR3 is TGTGTGGCGGGGTCCATGAACACTGAAGCTTTCTTT. Protein sequence: CVAGSMNTEAFF.

This clonotype occurred a few times. The chain uses TRBV29-1 and TRBJ1-2; a possible D gene is TRBD1 (6 bases). Trimming pared 3 bases from V and 8 bases from J, leaving 10 bases between. Germline CDR1 SQVTM, CDR2 ANQGSEA. The CDR3 runs 11 residues. Written as DNA, the CDR3 is TGCAGCGTTGAGGGGGGGCAAGGCTACACCTTC. Its protein is CSVEGGQGYTF.

V usage is TRBV7-3 and J usage is TRBJ2-3, with 11 bases matching TRBD2. Trimming cost V 5 bases and J 5 bases; bases outside gene matches: 9. The CDR3 is 16 residues long. In germline, CDR1 is SGHTA, CDR2 FQGTGA. CDR3 amino acids: CASSGDSGGAGDTQYF. In nucleotides, the CDR3 is TGTGCCAGCAGCGGCGATAGCGGGGGGGCCGGAGATACGCAGTATTTT.

This clonotype was seen only a few times. The chain employs TRBV29-1 and TRBJ2-3, with D possibly TRBD2 on 5 matching bases. The CDR3 extends over 13 amino acids. Per germline, CDR1 SQVTM and CDR2 ANQGSEA. With 4 bases removed from V and 2 bases from J, the gap between germline ends came to 10 bases. The CDR3 loop reads CSVGGRTTDTQYF. The CDR3 DNA reads TGCAGCGTTGGAGGGCGAACCACAGATACGCAGTATTTT.

V usage is TRBV19 and J usage is TRBJ1-4, with D perhaps TRBD1 (5 bases). The CDR3 contains 16 residues. The germline V gene encodes CDR1 LNHDA and CDR2 SQIVND (reference sequence). Deletions cut 5 bases from V and 5 bases from J, with 18 bases between. The CDR3 reads CASSPRPGRQNEKLFF. CDR3 DNA sequence: TGTGCCAGTAGTCCCCGACCGGGACGGCAGAATGAAAAACTGTTTTTT.

This clonotype showed up just a few times. V and J are TRBV4-3 and TRBJ2-3; D perhaps matches TRBD1 (6 bases). V was clipped by 8 bases and J by 5 bases, with 17 bases between them. Germline lookup yields CDR1 LGHNA and CDR2 YSLEER. The CDR3 is 14 amino acids. The CDR3 sequence is CASASRGMRDTQYF. Here the CDR3 DNA reads TGCGCCAGCGCCTCGAGGGGGATGAGAGATACGCAGTATTTT.

This sequence joins TRBV7-6 and TRBJ2-5, with D maybe TRBD2 (5 bases). Germline loops: CDR1 SGHVS, CDR2 FNYEAQ. Between the trimmed V and J ends, which lost 1 base and 4 bases, there was a span of 10 bases. This CDR3 has 14 amino acids. The CDR3 sequence: CASSLDGDGETQYF. The DNA of the CDR3 is TGTGCCAGCAGCTTAGACGGGGATGGAGAGACCCAGTACTTC.

The genes are TRBV3-1 and TRBJ2-1, with 11 bases fitting TRBD2. In germline, CDR1 is LGHDT, CDR2 YNNKEL (reference sequence). The CDR3 is made up of 16 amino acids. The V gene end was trimmed by 4 bases and the J gene end by 4 bases; junction bases not matched to a gene: 6. The DNA for the CDR3 is TGTGCCAGCAGCCGGCTAGCGGGGGGCCGATACAATGAGCAGTTCTTC. Translation gives CASSRLAGGRYNEQFF.

This clonotype occurred a few times. The gene calls are TRBV27 and TRBJ2-1; weak D call: TRBD2 (5 bases). V dropped 7 bases and J dropped 7 bases, with 17 bases sitting between them. Looked up from germline, CDR1 is MNHEY and CDR2 is SMNVEV (reference sequence). This CDR3 has 14 residues. CDR3 in DNA: TGTGCCAGCAAACTCCTACCGCCGGGGAATGAGCAGTTCTTC. Protein product: CASKLLPPGNEQFF.

The DNA for the CDR3 is TGTGCCAGCAGCCCTGGGACTCACGAATACTTC. As protein: CASSPGTHEYF. The chain couples TRBV12-3 or TRBV12-4 to TRBJ2-7, with a tentative D call TRBD2 (6 bases). V gave up 6 bases and J gave up 13 bases, with 16 bases separating them. This CDR3 has 11 residues.

This clonotype was seen a handful of times. J is TRBJ1-2 and V is TRBV20-1; D might be TRBD1 (6 bases). Germline-derived CDR1 and CDR2 are DFQATT and SNEGSKA (reference sequence). There are 16 residues in the CDR3. The germline V and J ends were trimmed by 1 base and 5 bases, with 20 bases remaining between them. The CDR3 here is CSARVGVLQGGYGYTF. DNA of the CDR3: TGCAGTGCTAGAGTGGGGGTCCTCCAAGGGGGTTATGGCTACACCTTC.

This clonotype came up a few times. V and J are TRBV5-6 and TRBJ2-3; D is uncertain. This CDR3 region has 12 residues. Germline V CDR1 and CDR2: SGHDT, YYEEEE. V gave up 5 bases and J gave up 2 bases, with 6 bases separating them. The CDR3 bases are TGTGCCAGCAGTTCCTTCACAGATACGCAGTATTTT. Its translation is CASSSFTDTQYF. Using reference TRBV5-6 and TRBJ2-3 for the parts outside the CDR3, the full variable domain is DAGVTQSPTHLIKTRGQQVTLRCSPKSGHDTVSWYQQALGQGPQFIFQYYEEEERQRGNFPDRFSGHQFPNYSSELNVNALLLGDSALYLCASSSFTDTQYFGPGTRLTVL.

The chain joins TRBV20-1 to TRBJ2-5; D not resolved. Germline loops: CDR1 DFQATT, CDR2 SNEGSKA (reference sequence). Trimming stripped 6 bases from V and 5 bases from J, with 7 bases between. CDR3 length: 10 amino acids. The CDR3 DNA reads as TGCAGTGCCACTTGGGAGACCCAGTACTTC. Its protein product is CSATWETQYF.

There are many counts of this clonotype. V is TRBV27 and J is TRBJ2-1, with TRBD2 matching over 9 bases. This CDR3 comprises 22 residues. The germline V gene has CDR1 MNHEY and CDR2 SMNVEV (reference sequence). J gave up 6 bases and V 6 bases, and 30 bases lay outside the gene matches. The CDR3 DNA sequence: TGTGCCAGCAGGGGTACGGGGGCGGTTTTCCAGCGGGGGGCCCTTGTAGGCAATGAGCAGTTCTTC. It encodes CASRGTGAVFQRGALVGNEQFF.

There are a few counts of this clonotype. V gene TRBV4-2 combines with J gene TRBJ2-7; TRBD1 agrees at 9 bases. Trimming cost V 0 bases and J 1 base; bases outside gene matches: 7. CDR3 length equals 17 residues. Germline V lookup: CDR1 LGHNA, CDR2 YNFKEQ. DNA of the CDR3: TGTGCCAGCAGCCAAGATGTGACCGGGACAGGGTCCTACGAGCAGTACTTC. Translation gives CASSQDVTGTGSYEQYF.

This clonotype was recorded a few times. V and J are TRBV5-1 and TRBJ1-2; weak D call: TRBD1 (6 bases). From germline, CDR1 is SGHRS and CDR2 YFSETQ. Trimming took 4 bases from V and 3 from J, leaving 13 bases between them. The CDR3 is 14 residues long. The CDR3 DNA reads TGCGCCAGCAGCCCAGGGGACACCTACTATGGCTACACCTTC. Translated, it gives CASSPGDTYYGYTF. Full variable domain (remainder filled in from reference TRBV5-1 and TRBJ1-2): KAGVTQTPRYLIKTRGQQVTLSCSPISGHRSVSWYQQTPGQGLQFLFEYFSETQRNKGNFPGRFSGRQFSNSRSEMNVSTLELGDSALYLCASSPGDTYYGYTFGSGTRLTVV.

This clonotype was seen a handful of times. The chain combines TRBV7-9 with TRBJ2-2; weak D call: TRBD2 (7 bases). The V and J ends lost 6 bases and 8 bases respectively, with 16 bases between them. The germline V gene has CDR1 SEHNR and CDR2 FQNEAQ (reference sequence). CDR3 size: 14 residues. The CDR3 DNA reads as TGTGCCAGCAGACCTCCGGGGGGCCCGGGGGAGCTGTTTTTT. It encodes CASRPPGGPGELFF. Drawing the rest from reference TRBV7-9 and TRBJ2-2, the complete variable domain is DTGVSQNPRHKITKRGQNVTFRCDPISEHNRLYWYRQTLGQGPEFLTYFQNEAQLEKSRLLSDRFSAERPKGSFSTLEIQRTEQGDSAMYLCASRPPGGPGELFFGEGSRLTVL.

The rearrangement links TRBV28 to TRBJ1-1; no clear D. V lost 6 bases to trimming and J lost 7 bases, with 6 bases between them. This CDR3 is 10 amino acids long. Germline lookup yields CDR1 MDHEN and CDR2 SYDVKM. The CDR3 sequence: CASRRIEAFF. The CDR3 DNA reads as TGTGCCAGCAGGCGAATTGAAGCTTTCTTT.

This clonotype has just a few counts. The chain joins TRBV10-3 to TRBJ1-4, with 12 bases lining up with TRBD1. V gave up 6 bases and J gave up 3 bases; unmatched junction bases: 5. This CDR3 contains 16 residues. CDR1 is ENHRY and CDR2 is SYGVKD in the germline V gene. Here the CDR3 DNA reads TGTGCCATCAGCGGGACAGGGGGCGTCTCTAATGAAAAACTGTTTTTT. Translated: CAISGTGGVSNEKLFF.

In its sample, this clonotype was seen a few times. The CDR3 region is CAWSAGSHGYTF. CDR3 DNA: TGTGCCTGGAGTGCAGGGTCCCATGGCTACACCTTC. The chain carries TRBV30 and TRBJ1-2; D is perhaps TRBD1 (5 bases). V lost 1 base to trimming and J lost 6 bases, with 9 bases between them. The CDR3 runs to 12 residues. Germline V lookup: CDR1 GTSNPN, CDR2 SVGIG (reference sequence). Together with reference TRBV30 and TRBJ1-2, the CDR3 gives the full variable domain: SQTIHQWPATLVQPVGSPLSLECTVEGTSNPNLYWYRQAAGRGLQLLFYSVGIGQISSEVPQNLSASRPQDRQFILSSKKLLLSDSGFYLCAWSAGSHGYTFGSGTRLTVV.

This clonotype was recorded a few times. This chain connects TRBV6-5 to TRBJ2-5; TRBD2 matches 8 bases. Germline V gene data show CDR1 as MNHEY and CDR2 as SVGAGI. This CDR3 has 16 amino acids. The V segment lost 0 bases and the J segment 1 base; nucleotides outside the gene matches: 4. The CDR3 DNA follows: TGTGCCAGCAGTTACTCGGGACTAGGCCTCCAAGAGACCCAGTACTTC. It is translated as CASSYSGLGLQETQYF.